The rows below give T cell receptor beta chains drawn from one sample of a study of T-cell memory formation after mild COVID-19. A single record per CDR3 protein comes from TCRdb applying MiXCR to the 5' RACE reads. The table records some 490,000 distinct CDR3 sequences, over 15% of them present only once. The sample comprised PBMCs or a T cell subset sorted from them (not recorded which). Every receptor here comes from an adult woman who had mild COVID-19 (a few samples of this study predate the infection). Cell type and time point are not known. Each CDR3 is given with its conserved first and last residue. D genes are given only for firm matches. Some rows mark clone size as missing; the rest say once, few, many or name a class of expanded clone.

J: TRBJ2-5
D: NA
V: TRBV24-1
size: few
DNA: TGTGCCACCAGTATCCCGGGGGGCCCCCAAGAGACCCAGTACTTC
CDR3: CATSIPGGPQETQYF

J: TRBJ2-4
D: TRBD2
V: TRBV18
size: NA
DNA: TGTGCCAGCTCACTCCGGACTAGCGGGAGTGGCATTCAGTACTTC
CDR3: CASSLRTSGSGIQYF

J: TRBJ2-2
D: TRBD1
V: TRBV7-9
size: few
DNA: TGTGCCAGCAGCTGGACAGGGCCCGGGGAGCTGTTTTTT
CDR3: CASSWTGPGELFF

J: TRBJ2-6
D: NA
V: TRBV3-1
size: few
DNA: TGTGCCAGCAGCCAAGTTCGCTACTCTGGGGCCAACGTCCTGACTTTC
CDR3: CASSQVRYSGANVLTF

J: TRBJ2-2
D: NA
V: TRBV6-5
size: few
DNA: TGTGCCAGCAGTTACGACGGGAACACCGGGGAGCTGTTTTTT
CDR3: CASSYDGNTGELFF

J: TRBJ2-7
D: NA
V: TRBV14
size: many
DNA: TGTGCCAGCAGCCAAGTCAGTGTAGGGGGTCAGCACTTC
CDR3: CASSQVSVGGQHF

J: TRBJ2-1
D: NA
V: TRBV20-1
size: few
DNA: TGCAGTACGACCCCCACCCACAATGAGCAGTTCTTC
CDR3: CSTTPTHNEQFF

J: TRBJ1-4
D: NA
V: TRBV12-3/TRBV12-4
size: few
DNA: TGTGCCAGCAGCCACGTCGGGACGGCAACTAATGAAAAACTGTTTTTT
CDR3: CASSHVGTATNEKLFF

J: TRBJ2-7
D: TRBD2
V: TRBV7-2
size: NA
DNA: TGTGCCAGCAGCTTAGCGCAATCTAGCGGGACGGGCGAGCAGTACTTC
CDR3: CASSLAQSSGTGEQYF

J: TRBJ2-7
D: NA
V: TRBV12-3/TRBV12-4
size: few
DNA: TGTGCCAGCAGTCTTCCGTTCTACGAGCAGTACTTC
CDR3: CASSLPFYEQYF

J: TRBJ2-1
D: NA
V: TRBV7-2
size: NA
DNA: TGTGCCAGCAGCTTAATGGGGGAGCCGTACAATGAGCAGTTCTTC
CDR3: CASSLMGEPYNEQFF

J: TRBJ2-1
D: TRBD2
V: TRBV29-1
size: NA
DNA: TGCAGCGTGGGGACTAGCGGGAGACTTGAGCAGTTCTTC
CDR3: CSVGTSGRLEQFF

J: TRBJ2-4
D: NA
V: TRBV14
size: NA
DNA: TGTGCCAGCCGTGGTGGGACCAAAAACATTCAGTACTTC
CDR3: CASRGGTKNIQYF

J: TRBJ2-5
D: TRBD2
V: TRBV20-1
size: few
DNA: TGCAGTGCTAGACCCTTAGCGGGGGGGCCACAAGGCCAAGAGACCCAGTACTTC
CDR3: CSARPLAGGPQGQETQYF

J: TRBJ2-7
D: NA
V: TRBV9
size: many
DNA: TGTGCCAGCAGCATCGCTACAGGGCACTACGAGCAGTACTTC
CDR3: CASSIATGHYEQYF

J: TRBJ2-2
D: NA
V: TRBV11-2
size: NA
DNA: TGTGCCAGCAGCCAGCAGACCGGGGAGCTGTTTTTT
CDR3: CASSQQTGELFF

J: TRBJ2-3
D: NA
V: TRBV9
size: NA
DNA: TGTGCCAGCAGCGTTAAGGGAACAGATACGCAGTATTTT
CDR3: CASSVKGTDTQYF

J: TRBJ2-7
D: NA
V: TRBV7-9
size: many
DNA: TGTGCCAGCAGCCCGGCGACGTACGAGCAGTACTTC
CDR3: CASSPATYEQYF

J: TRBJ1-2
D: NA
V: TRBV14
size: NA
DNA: TGTGCCAGCAGCGCGCAACCATCCAGAGCTAACTATGGCTACACCTTC
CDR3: CASSAQPSRANYGYTF

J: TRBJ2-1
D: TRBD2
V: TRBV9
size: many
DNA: TGTGCCAGCAGCGTAGGCCTTAGCGGGAGGGCCTCAATTTACAATGAGCAGTTCTTC
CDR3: CASSVGLSGRASIYNEQFF